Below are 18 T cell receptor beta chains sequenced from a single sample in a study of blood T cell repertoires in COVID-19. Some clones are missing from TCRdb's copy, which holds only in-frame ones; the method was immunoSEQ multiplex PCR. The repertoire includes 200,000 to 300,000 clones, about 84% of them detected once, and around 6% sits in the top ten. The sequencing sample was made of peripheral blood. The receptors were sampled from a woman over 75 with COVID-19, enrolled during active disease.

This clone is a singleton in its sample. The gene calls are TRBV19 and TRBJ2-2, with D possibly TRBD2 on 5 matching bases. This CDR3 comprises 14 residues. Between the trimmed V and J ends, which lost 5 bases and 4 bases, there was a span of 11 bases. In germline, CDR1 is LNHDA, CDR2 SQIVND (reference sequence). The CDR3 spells CASSRYSGTGELFF. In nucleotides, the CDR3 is TGTGCCAGTAGTCGGTACAGCGGCACCGGGGAGCTGTTTTTT.

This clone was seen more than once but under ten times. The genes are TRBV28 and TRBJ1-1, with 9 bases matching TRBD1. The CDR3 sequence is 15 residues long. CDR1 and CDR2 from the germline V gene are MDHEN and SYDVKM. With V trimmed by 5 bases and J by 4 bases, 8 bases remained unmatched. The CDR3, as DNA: TGTGCCAGCAGTCCCCTGACAGGGGGGCCCACTGAAGCTTTCTTT. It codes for CASSPLTGGPTEAFF. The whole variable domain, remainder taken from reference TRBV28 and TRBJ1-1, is DVKVTQSSRYLVKRTGEKVFLECVQDMDHENMFWYRQDPGLGLRLIYFSYDVKMKEKGDIPEGYSVSREKKERFSLILESASTNQTSMYLCASSPLTGGPTEAFFGQGTRLTVV.

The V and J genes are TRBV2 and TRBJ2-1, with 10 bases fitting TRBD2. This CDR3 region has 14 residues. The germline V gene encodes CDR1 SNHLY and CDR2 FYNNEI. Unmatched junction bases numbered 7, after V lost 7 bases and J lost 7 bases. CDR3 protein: CASNPAGGTNEQFF. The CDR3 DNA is TGTGCCAGCAACCCAGCGGGGGGGACTAATGAGCAGTTCTTC.

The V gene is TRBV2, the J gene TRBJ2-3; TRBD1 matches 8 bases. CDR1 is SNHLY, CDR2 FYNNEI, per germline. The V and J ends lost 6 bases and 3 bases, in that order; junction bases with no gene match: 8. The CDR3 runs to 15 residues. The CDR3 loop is CASSGQGPGTDTQYF. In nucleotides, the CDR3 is TGTGCCAGCAGCGGACAGGGCCCCGGAACAGATACGCAGTATTTT.

The CDR3 loop is CASSPSRGFSGSGYTF. CDR3 DNA sequence: TGTGCCAGCTCACCATCCCGTGGATTTTCAGGGTCCGGCTACACCTTC. The chain joins TRBV18 to TRBJ1-2; D possibly corresponds to TRBD1 (5 bases). V dropped 2 bases and J dropped 8 bases, with 21 bases sitting between them. Germline values: CDR1 KGHSH, CDR2 LQKENI. CDR3 length equals 16 residues.

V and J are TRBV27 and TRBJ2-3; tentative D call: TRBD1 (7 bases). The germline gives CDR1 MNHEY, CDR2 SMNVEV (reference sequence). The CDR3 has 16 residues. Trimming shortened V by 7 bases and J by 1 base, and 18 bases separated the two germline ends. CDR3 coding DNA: TGTGCCAGCAAGGCGGGACAGAATTACCGCACAGATACGCAGTATTTT. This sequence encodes CASKAGQNYRTDTQYF.

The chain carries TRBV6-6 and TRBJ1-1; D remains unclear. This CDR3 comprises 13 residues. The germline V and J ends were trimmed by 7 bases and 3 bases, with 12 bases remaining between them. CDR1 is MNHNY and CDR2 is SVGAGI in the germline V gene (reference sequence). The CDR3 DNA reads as TGTGCCAGCACCCCCCTCCCAGACACTGAAGCTTTCTTT. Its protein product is CASTPLPDTEAFF.

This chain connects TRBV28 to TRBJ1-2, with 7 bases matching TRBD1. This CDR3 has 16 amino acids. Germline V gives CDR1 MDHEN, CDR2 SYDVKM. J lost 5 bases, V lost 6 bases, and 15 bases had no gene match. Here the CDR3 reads CASRRGGREDEYGYTF. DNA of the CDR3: TGTGCCAGCAGACGAGGGGGCCGGGAAGATGAATATGGCTACACCTTC.

The CDR3 DNA reads TGTGCCAGCAGCCCACCGGGACAGGGTTTTAACGAGCAGTACTTC. Translated: CASSPPGQGFNEQYF. V usage is TRBV3-1 (or the pseudogene TRBV3-2) and J usage is TRBJ2-7; 9 bases are shared with TRBD1. Germline CDR1 reads LGHDT; CDR2 reads YNNKEL (reference sequence). With 4 bases clipped from V and 5 bases from J, the junction kept 9 bases outside the gene matches. CDR3 length: 15 residues.

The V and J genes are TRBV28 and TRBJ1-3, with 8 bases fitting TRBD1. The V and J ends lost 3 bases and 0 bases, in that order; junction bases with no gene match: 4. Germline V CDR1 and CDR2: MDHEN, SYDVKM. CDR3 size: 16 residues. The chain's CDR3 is CASSFRGPLSGNTIYF. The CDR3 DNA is TGTGCCAGCAGTTTCAGGGGGCCACTCTCTGGAAACACCATATATTTT.

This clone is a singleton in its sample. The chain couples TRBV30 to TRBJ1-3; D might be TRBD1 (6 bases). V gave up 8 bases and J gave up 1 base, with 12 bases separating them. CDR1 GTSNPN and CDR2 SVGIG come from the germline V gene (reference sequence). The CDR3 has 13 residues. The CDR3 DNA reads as TGTGCCCGAACAGGGATGTCTGGAAACACCATATATTTT. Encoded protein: CARTGMSGNTIYF.

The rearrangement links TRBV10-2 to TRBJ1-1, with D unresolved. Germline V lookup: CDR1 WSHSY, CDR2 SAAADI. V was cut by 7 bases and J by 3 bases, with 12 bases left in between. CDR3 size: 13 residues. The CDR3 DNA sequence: TGCGCCAGCACGACGGGTTGGGACACTGAAGCTTTCTTT. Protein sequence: CASTTGWDTEAFF.

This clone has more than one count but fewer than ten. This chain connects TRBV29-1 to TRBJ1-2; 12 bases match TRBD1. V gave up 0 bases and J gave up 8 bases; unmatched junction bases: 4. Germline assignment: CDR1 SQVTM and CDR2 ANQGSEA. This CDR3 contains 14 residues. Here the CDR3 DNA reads TGCAGCGTTGAAGATGGGACAGGGGGCATGGGCTACACCTTC. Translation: CSVEDGTGGMGYTF. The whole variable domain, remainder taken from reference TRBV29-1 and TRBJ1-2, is SAVISQKPSRDICQRGTSLTIQCQVDSQVTMMFWYRQQPGQSLTLIATANQGSEATYESGFVIDKFPISRPNLTFSTLTVSNMSPEDSSIYLCSVEDGTGGMGYTFGSGTRLTVV.

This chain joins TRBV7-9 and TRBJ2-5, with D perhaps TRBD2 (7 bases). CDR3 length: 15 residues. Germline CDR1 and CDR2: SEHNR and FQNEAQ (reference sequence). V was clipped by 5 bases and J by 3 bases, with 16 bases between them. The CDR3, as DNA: TGTGCCAGCAGCCCCTGGGCGGGGGCGAAAGAGACCCAGTACTTC. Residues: CASSPWAGAKETQYF.

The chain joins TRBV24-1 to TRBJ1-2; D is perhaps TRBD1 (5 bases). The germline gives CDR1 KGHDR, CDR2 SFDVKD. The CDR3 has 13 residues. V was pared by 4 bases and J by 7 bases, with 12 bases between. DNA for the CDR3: TGTGCCACCAGTGACCCCGCGGGGCTTGGCTACACCTTC. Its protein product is CATSDPAGLGYTF.

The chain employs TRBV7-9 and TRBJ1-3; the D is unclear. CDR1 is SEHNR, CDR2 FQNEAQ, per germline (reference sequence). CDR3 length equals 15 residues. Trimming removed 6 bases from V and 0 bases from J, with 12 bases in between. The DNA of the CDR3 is TGTGCCAGCAGGAATCACGGTGACTCTGGAAACACCATATATTTT. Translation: CASRNHGDSGNTIYF.

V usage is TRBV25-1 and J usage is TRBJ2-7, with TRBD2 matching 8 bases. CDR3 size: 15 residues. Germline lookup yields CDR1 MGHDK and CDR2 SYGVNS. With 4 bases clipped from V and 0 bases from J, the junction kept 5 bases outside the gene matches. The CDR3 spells CASSVAGGDSYEQYF. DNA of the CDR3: TGTGCCAGCAGTGTTGCGGGGGGCGACTCCTACGAGCAGTACTTC.

CDR3 loop: CASSYSRQGYGYTF. CDR3 nucleotide sequence: TGTGCCAGCAGTTACTCACGGCAGGGGTATGGCTACACCTTC. This chain connects TRBV6-5 to TRBJ1-2, with D perhaps TRBD1 (6 bases). The germline CDR1 and CDR2 sequences are MNHEY and SVGAGI. Trimming left V 0 bases short and J 5 bases short, with 10 bases between. CDR3 length: 14 residues.